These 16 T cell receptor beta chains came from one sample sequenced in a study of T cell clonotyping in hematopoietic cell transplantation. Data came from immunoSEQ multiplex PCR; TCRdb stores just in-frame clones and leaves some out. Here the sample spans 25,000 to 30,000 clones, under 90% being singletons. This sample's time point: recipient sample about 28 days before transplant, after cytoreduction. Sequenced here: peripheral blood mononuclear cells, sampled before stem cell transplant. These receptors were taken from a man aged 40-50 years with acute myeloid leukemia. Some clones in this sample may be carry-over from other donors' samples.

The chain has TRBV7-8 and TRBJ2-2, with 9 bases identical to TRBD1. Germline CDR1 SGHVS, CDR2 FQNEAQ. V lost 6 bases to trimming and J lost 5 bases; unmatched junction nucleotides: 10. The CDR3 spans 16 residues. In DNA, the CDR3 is TGTGCCAGCAGTACTTTTTCCGGGACAGGGACCGGGGAGCTGTTTTTT. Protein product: CASSTFSGTGTGELFF.

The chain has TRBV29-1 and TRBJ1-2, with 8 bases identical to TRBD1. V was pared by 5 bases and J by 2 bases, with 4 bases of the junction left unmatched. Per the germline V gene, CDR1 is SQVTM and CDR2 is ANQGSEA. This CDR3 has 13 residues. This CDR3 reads CSVTGGQNYGYTF. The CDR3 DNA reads TGCAGCGTTACAGGGGGGCAAAACTATGGCTACACCTTC. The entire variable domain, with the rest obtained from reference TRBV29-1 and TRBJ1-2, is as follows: SAVISQKPSRDICQRGTSLTIQCQVDSQVTMMFWYRQQPGQSLTLIATANQGSEATYESGFVIDKFPISRPNLTFSTLTVSNMSPEDSSIYLCSVTGGQNYGYTFGSGTRLTVV.

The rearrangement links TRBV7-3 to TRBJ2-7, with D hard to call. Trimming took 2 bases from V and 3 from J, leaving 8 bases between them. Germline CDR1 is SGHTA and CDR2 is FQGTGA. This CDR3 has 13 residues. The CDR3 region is CASSLDQDYEQYF. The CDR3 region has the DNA TGTGCCAGCAGCTTAGACCAGGACTACGAGCAGTACTTC.

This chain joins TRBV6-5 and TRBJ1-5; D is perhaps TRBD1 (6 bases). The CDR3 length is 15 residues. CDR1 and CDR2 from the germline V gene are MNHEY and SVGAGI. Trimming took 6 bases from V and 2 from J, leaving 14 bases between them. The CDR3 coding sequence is TGTGCCAGCAGAGCCACAGGGAGGGGCAATCAGCCCCAGCATTTT. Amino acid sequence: CASRATGRGNQPQHF.

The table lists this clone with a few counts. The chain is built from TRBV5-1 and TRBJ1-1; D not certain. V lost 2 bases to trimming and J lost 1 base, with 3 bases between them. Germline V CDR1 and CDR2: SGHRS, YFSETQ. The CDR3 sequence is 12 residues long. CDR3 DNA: TGCGCCAGCAGCTTCCAGAACACTGAAGCTTTCTTT. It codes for CASSFQNTEAFF.

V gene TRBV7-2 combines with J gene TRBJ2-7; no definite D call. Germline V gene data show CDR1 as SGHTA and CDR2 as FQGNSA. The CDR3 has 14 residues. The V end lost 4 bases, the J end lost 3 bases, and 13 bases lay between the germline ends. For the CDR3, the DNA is TGTGCCAGCAGCTCAGGCGGAAATCGCTACGAGCAGTACTTC. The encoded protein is CASSSGGNRYEQYF.

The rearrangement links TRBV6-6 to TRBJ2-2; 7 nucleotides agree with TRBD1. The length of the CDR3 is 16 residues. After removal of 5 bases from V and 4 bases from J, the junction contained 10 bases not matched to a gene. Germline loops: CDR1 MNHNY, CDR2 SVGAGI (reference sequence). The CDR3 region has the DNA TGTGCCAGCAGTAGCCACAGGGGTGGCGGCACCGGGGAGCTGTTTTTT. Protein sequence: CASSSHRGGGTGELFF.

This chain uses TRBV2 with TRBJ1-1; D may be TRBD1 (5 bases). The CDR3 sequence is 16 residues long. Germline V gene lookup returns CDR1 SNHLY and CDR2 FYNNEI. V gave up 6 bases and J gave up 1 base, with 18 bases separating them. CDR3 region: CASRTRASGGNTEAFF. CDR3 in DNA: TGTGCCAGCAGGACCCGGGCCAGCGGGGGGAACACTGAAGCTTTCTTT.

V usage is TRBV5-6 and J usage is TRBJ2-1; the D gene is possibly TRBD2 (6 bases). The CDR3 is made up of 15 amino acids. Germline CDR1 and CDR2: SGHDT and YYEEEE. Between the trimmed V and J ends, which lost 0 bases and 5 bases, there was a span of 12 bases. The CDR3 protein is CASSLAAGWDNEQFF. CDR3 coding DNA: TGTGCCAGCAGCTTGGCTGCGGGGTGGGACAATGAGCAGTTCTTC.

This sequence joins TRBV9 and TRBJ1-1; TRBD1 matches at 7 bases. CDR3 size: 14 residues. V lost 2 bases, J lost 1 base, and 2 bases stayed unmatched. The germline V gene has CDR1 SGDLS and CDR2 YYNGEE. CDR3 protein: CASSVGTANTEAFF. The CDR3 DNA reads TGTGCCAGCAGCGTCGGGACAGCGAACACTGAAGCTTTCTTT.

The CDR3 region is CASSLDIRNSPLHF. In DNA, the CDR3 is TGCGCCAGCAGCTTGGACATAAGAAATTCACCCCTCCACTTT. The chain has TRBV5-1 and TRBJ1-6, with D uncertain. The germline V and J ends were trimmed by 0 bases and 7 bases, with 8 bases remaining between them. CDR3 length equals 14 residues. Germline-derived CDR1 and CDR2 are SGHRS and YFSETQ.

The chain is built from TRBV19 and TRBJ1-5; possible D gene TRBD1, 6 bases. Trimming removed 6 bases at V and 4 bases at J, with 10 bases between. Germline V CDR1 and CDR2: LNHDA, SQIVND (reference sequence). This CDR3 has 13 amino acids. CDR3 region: CASRGAGNQPQHF. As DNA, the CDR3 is TGTGCCAGTAGGGGGGCAGGGAATCAGCCCCAGCATTTT.

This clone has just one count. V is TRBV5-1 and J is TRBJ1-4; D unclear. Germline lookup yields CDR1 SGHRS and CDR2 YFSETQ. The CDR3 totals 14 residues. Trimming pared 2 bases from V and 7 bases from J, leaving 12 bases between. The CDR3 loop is CASSFGRVGEKLFF. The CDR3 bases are TGCGCCAGCAGCTTCGGACGGGTCGGTGAAAAACTGTTTTTT.

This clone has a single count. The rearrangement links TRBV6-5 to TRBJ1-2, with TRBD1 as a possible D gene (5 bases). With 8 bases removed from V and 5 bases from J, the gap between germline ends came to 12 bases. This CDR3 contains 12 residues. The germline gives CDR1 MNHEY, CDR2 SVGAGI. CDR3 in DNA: TGTGCCAGCGGAGGGGCTCGATATGGCTACACCTTC. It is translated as CASGGARYGYTF.

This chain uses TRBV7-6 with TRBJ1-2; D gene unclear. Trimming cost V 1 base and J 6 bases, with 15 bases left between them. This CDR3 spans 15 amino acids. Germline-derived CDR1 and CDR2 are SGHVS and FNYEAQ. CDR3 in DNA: TGTGCCAGCAGCTTAGGGGAGGGAACAAACGATGGCTACACCTTC. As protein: CASSLGEGTNDGYTF.

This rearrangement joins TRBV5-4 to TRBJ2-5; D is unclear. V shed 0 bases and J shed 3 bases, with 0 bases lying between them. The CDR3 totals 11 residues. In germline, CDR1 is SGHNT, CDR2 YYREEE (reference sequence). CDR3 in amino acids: CASSLEETQYF. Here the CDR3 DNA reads TGTGCCAGCAGCTTGGAAGAGACCCAGTACTTC.